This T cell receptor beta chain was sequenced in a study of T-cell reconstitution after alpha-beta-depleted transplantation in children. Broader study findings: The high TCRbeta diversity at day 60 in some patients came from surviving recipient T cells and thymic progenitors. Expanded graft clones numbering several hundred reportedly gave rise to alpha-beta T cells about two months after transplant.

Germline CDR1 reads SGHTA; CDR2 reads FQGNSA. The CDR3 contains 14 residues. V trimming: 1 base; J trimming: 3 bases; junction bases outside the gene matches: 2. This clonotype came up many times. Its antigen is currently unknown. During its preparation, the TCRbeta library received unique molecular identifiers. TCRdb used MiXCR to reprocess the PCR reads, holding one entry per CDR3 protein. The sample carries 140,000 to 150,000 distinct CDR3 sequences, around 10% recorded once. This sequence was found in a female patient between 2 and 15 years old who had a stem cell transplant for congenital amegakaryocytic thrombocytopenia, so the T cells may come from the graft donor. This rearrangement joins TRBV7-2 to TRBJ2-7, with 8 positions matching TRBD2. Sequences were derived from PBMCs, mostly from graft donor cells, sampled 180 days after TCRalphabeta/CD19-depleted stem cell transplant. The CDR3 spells CASSLDGGGYEQYF. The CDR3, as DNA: TGTGCCAGCAGCTTAGACGGGGGGGGCTACGAGCAGTACTTC.